These T cell receptor beta chains were read from a single sample in a study of Graves' ophthalmopathy and Graves' hyperthyroidism. TCRdb processed the multiplex PCR reads anew with MiXCR; each CDR3 protein has one entry. The table lists about 1.1 million distinct CDR3 sequences, 35% to 40% of them singletons, with over 8.5% in the top ten. What was sequenced was peripheral blood or thyroid tissue (not recorded which). The receptors stem from an adult man with Graves' hyperthyroidism. Each CDR3 is given with its conserved first and last residue. The order of the fields is V gene, J gene, CDR3 protein.

>TRBV19|TRBJ1-2
CASKVGTGTGANYGYTF
>TRBV20-1|TRBJ2-2
CSATFQDVNTGELFF
>TRBV7-8|TRBJ2-5
CASSLPGGQETQYF
>TRBV28|TRBJ2-7
CASRPPGQLYEQYF
>TRBV7-8|TRBJ2-6
CASSSQGPSGANVLTF
>TRBV10-3|TRBJ2-7
CASRPAIFDLGFYEQYF
>TRBV28|TRBJ1-2
CASSLSGRTYGYTF
>TRBV19|TRBJ1-5
CASSNTGGRSQPQHF
>TRBV9|TRBJ2-7
CASGGGRTYEQYF
>TRBV29-1|TRBJ1-2
CSVPGIGGYTF
>TRBV20-1|TRBJ1-6
CSARDPGTGSSPLHF
>TRBV5-8|TRBJ2-6
CASKGGGANVLTF
>TRBV7-2|TRBJ2-7
CASSLEDGSITYEQYF
>TRBV10-3|TRBJ2-5
CATTVGETQYF
>TRBV9|TRBJ2-2
CASSVAGGGAGELFF
>TRBV29-1|TRBJ1-1
CSVDSGAEAFF
>TRBV6-6|TRBJ1-2
CASRTYRGDYGYTF
>TRBV2|TRBJ1-1
CASSEWAGVPFF
>TRBV20-1|TRBJ1-3
CSAREFSGNTIYF
>TRBV29-1|TRBJ2-5
CSAIAGGPNMETQYF
>TRBV10-3|TRBJ1-2
CASRQGTDLANYGYTF
>TRBV20-1|TRBJ2-7
CSAPQIGSGSVYEQYF
>TRBV12-3/TRBV12-4|TRBJ1-1
CASSLGWTGANTEAFF
>TRBV7-3|TRBJ2-2
CASANGGTSTGELSW
>TRBV10-3|TRBJ1-2
CAISEGTGTTNYGYTF
>TRBV7-2|TRBJ2-7
CASSIVSCEQYF
>TRBV12-3/TRBV12-4|TRBJ2-6
CAGSDSRGFSGANVLTF
>TRBV20-1|TRBJ2-7
CSAILFGTSGSSYEQYF
>TRBV20-1|TRBJ1-1
CSARYSTEAFF
>TRBV19|TRBJ1-4
CASREKNRGLNENLFF
>TRBV29-1|TRBJ1-1
CSVAGGEDTEAFF
>TRBV6-2/TRBV6-3|TRBJ1-1
CASSFRDNYEAFF
>TRBV7-6|TRBJ2-2
CASSLLQGGTGELFF
>TRBV10-2|TRBJ2-2
CASSEYGTGELFF
>TRBV5-1|TRBJ2-5
CASSWSGPEETQYF
>TRBV7-8|TRBJ1-2
CASSWKQGGQGNYGYTF
>TRBV6-1|TRBJ2-7
CASQGRNYEQYF
>TRBV2|TRBJ1-6
CASSDAGHGPNSPLHF
>TRBV7-7|TRBJ2-5
CASSLGLATQETQYF
>TRBV6-2/TRBV6-3|TRBJ1-6
CASRTFREGSPPHF
>TRBV20-1|TRBJ2-6
CSVRGRGGANVLTF
>TRBV7-8|TRBJ2-7
CASSSTDPGQGSHEQYF
>TRBV12-3/TRBV12-4|TRBJ1-5
CASSFDRGSGRGQPQHF
>TRBV2|TRBJ2-6
CASRGQGGANVLTF
>TRBV7-2|TRBJ2-5
CASSLVARGGETQYF
>TRBV3-1|TRBJ2-2
CASSQGGHRRRTGELFF
>TRBV20-1|TRBJ2-7
CSARAGTGSYEQYF
>TRBV10-2|TRBJ2-7
CASSAGLAKTYEQYF
>TRBV7-2|TRBJ2-7
CASSSKPGQGPLQYF
>TRBV11-2|TRBJ2-5
CASNLGPGQNQETQYF
>TRBV5-1|TRBJ1-5
CASSPGTGRSNQPQHF
>TRBV7-8|TRBJ2-7
CASSLGSVAYEQYF
>TRBV7-9|TRBJ1-1
CASSLGGSRGNTEAFF
>TRBV7-2|TRBJ2-5
CASSLSSLEETQYF
>TRBV3-1|TRBJ1-2
CASSQNEGFGYGYTF
>TRBV2|TRBJ2-5
CASSDRGAAAETQYF
>TRBV12-3/TRBV12-4|TRBJ1-1
CASSYNPMSPGLGTEAFF
>TRBV20-1|TRBJ2-7
CSARGTHYEQCF
>TRBV24-1|TRBJ2-5
CATSDPLRDRESQETQYF